Detailed here is one T cell receptor beta chain. Its specificity is not known. The data belong to a study of beta chain features in type 1 diabetes. Whole-study results and caveats: The study found that naive, central memory and Treg TCRB repertoires appeared more similar in patients than in healthy donors. Shorter TCRB CDR3s, moderately but significantly so, marked every one of the four CD4+ subsets in Type 1 diabetes patients.

Isolation of CD4+ naive, central memory, regulatory and stem cell-like memory cells was achieved by sorting via CD45RO/CCR7/CD25/CD127/CD95/CD27. The CDR3 runs to 15 residues. V trimming: 0 bases; J trimming: 4 bases; junction bases outside the gene matches: 0. The V gene's germline CDR1 is SGHRS and CDR2 YFSETQ. The isolated RNA, all of it, was reverse transcribed, so expressed TCRB transcripts were what got sequenced. Assay used: immunoSEQ multiplex PCR; TCRdb lists only in-frame clones, some missing. Of 250,000 or so clones detected, roughly 20% appear once; the ten largest clones hold roughly 0.028%.

The genes are TRBV5-1 and TRBJ2-7, with 14 bases identical to TRBD2. The clonotype originates from a woman aged 35 to 49 with type 1 diabetes. The sequenced sample consisted of naive CD4+ T cells from blood. This chain's CDR3 is CASSLGTSGGYEQYF. DNA for the CDR3: TGCGCCAGCAGCTTGGGGACTAGCGGGGGGTACGAGCAGTACTTC.